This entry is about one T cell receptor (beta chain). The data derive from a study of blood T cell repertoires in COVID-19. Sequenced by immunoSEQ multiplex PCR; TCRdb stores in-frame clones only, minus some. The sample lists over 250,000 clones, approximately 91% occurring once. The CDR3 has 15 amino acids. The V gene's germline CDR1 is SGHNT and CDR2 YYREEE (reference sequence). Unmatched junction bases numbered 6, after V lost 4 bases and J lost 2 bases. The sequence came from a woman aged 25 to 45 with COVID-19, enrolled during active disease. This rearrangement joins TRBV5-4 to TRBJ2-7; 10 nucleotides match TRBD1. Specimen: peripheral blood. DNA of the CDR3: TGTGCCAGCAGCCCCCGGGACAGGGGAACCTACGAGCAGTACTTC. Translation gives CASSPRDRGTYEQYF. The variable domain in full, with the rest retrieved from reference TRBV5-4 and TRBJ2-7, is ETGVTQSPTHLIKTRGQQVTLRCSSQSGHNTVSWYQQALGQGPQFIFQYYREEENGRGNFPPRFSGLQFPNYSSELNVNALELDDSALYLCASSPRDRGTYEQYFGPGTRLTVT.